This is a list of T cell receptor beta chains from one sample in a study of lymphopenia after photon versus proton radiotherapy. Libraries were prepared by immunoSEQ multiplex PCR; TCRdb keeps only in-frame clonotypes and omits some of them. The sample has approximately 8,000 clones; almost 90% are singletons. The input for sequencing was peripheral blood, taken from a patient treated with photon-based radiotherapy. The source of these receptors is an elderly man with cholangiocarcinoma. The CDR3 runs from the conserved cysteine through the conserved F or W. The D gene is left open where the match is weak. Clone size appears in some rows only: once, few, many, or a class for an expanded clone.

abundance	j_gene	v_gene	d_gene	CDR3aa	CDR3nt
.	TRBJ1-2	TRBV27	TRBD1	CASSFEAGQGSYYGYTF	TGTGCCAGCAGTTTTGAAGCTGGACAGGGAAGTTACTATGGCTACACCTTC
once	TRBJ1-6	TRBV28	.	CASSLGRTYNSPLHF	TGTGCCAGCAGTTTGGGACGTACCTATAATTCACCCCTCCACTTT
.	TRBJ2-1	TRBV5-1	TRBD1	CASSYAGQGARNEQFF	TGCGCCAGCAGCTACGCTGGACAGGGGGCGCGCAATGAGCAGTTCTTC
.	TRBJ1-2	TRBV6-6	.	CASSYGQGWLYGYTF	TGTGCCAGCAGTTATGGGCAGGGGTGGTTGTATGGCTACACCTTC
.	TRBJ1-2	TRBV11-2	.	CASSPVGNYGYTF	TGTGCCAGCAGCCCCGTGGGGAACTATGGCTACACCTTC
.	TRBJ2-7	TRBV6-6	TRBD2	CASSTPGTSGGEQYF	TGTGCCAGCAGTACCCCCGGGACTAGCGGGGGAGAGCAGTACTTC
once	TRBJ2-7	TRBV6-5	.	CASSYSGISSYEQYF	TGTGCCAGCAGTTACTCAGGGATTTCCTCCTACGAGCAGTACTTC
.	TRBJ1-1	TRBV10-2	.	CASSKLGRGVNTEAFF	TGCGCCAGCAGTAAGTTGGGCAGGGGAGTGAACACTGAAGCTTTCTTT
.	TRBJ2-7	TRBV6-5	TRBD1	CASRGGTGSYEQYF	TGTGCCAGCAGGGGGGGGACAGGGTCCTACGAGCAGTACTTC
.	TRBJ1-2	TRBV7-8	.	CASSSLPGNYGYTF	TGTGCCAGCAGCTCGCTACCTGGCAACTATGGCTACACCTTC
.	TRBJ1-1	TRBV27	.	CASSFTGRITEAFF	TGTGCCAGCAGTTTTACGGGGCGAATCACTGAAGCTTTCTTT
.	TRBJ2-5	TRBV9	TRBD1	CASSPTGTGPLETQYF	TGTGCCAGCAGCCCCACAGGGACAGGTCCATTGGAGACCCAGTACTTC
.	TRBJ1-2	TRBV6-5	.	CASSTDKTYGYTF	TGTGCCAGCAGTACCGACAAGACCTATGGCTACACCTTC
once	TRBJ2-7	TRBV6-5	.	CASSLDGSPSYEQYF	TGTGCCAGCAGCCTCGACGGTTCTCCTTCCTACGAGCAGTACTTC
.	TRBJ1-2	TRBV6-5	.	CASSKHANYGYTF	TGTGCCAGCAGTAAGCATGCTAACTATGGCTACACCTTC
.	TRBJ2-1	TRBV19	.	CASSAWGATYNEQFF	TGTGCCAGTAGTGCGTGGGGGGCTACCTACAATGAGCAGTTCTTC
.	TRBJ2-2	TRBV25-1	.	CASSEGRQPNTGELFF	TGTGCCAGCAGTGAAGGGCGACAGCCGAACACCGGGGAGCTGTTTTTT
.	TRBJ1-2	TRBV2	.	CASRLRGGYGYTF	TGTGCCAGCAGACTCAGGGGAGGATATGGCTACACCTTC
.	TRBJ2-5	TRBV27	.	CASSVRDSETQYF	TGTGCCAGCAGTGTCAGGGATTCGGAGACCCAGTACTTC
few	TRBJ2-3	TRBV15	TRBD2	CATSRDQGGGADTQYF	TGTGCCACCAGCAGAGATCAGGGCGGGGGGGCAGATACGCAGTATTTT
.	TRBJ1-1	TRBV18	.	CASSQADNTEAFF	TGTGCCAGCTCACAGGCAGATAACACTGAAGCTTTCTTT
.	TRBJ1-6	TRBV7-3	TRBD1	CASSLEDRGHSPLHF	TGTGCCAGCAGCTTAGAGGACAGGGGACATTCACCCCTCCACTTT
.	TRBJ2-1	TRBV5-1	TRBD2	CASSPEGSGALYSYNEQFF	TGCGCCAGCAGCCCGGAGGGTAGCGGGGCATTATATTCCTACAATGAGCAGTTCTTC
.	TRBJ1-3	TRBV7-2	.	CASSFPGNTIYF	TGTGCCAGCAGCTTCCCCGGAAACACCATATATTTT
once	TRBJ1-2	TRBV18	.	CASLPGGEDNYGYTF	TGTGCCAGCCTTCCCGGCGGGGAGGATAACTATGGCTACACCTTC
.	TRBJ2-1	TRBV6-4	TRBD2	CASSRTSGGASYNEQFF	TGTGCCAGCAGTCGGACTAGCGGGGGGGCTTCCTACAATGAGCAGTTCTTC
.	TRBJ2-1	TRBV18	.	CASSPVVRGHEQFF	TGTGCCAGCTCACCAGTGGTGCGGGGCCATGAGCAGTTCTTC
.	TRBJ1-2	TRBV7-9	TRBD1	CASTLPGGSSYGYTF	TGTGCCAGCACCCTCCCAGGGGGCTCGAGCTATGGCTACACCTTC
.	TRBJ2-7	TRBV6-5	.	CASGLTSRYEQYF	TGTGCCAGCGGTTTGACCTCTCGCTACGAGCAGTACTTC
.	TRBJ2-1	TRBV4-2	.	CASSLRLASYNEQFF	TGTGCCAGCAGCCTCCGACTGGCGTCCTACAATGAGCAGTTCTTC
.	TRBJ2-7	TRBV10-3	TRBD2	CAISDPGRAGYEQYF	TGTGCCATCAGTGACCCAGGACGAGCGGGATACGAGCAGTACTTC
.	TRBJ1-1	TRBV7-2	.	CASSLGGISYGTEAFF	TGTGCCAGCAGCTTAGGGGGGATCTCCTACGGGACTGAAGCTTTCTTT
.	TRBJ1-6	TRBV28	TRBD1	CASLGTGENSPLHF	TGTGCCAGCCTCGGGACAGGGGAAAATTCACCCCTCCACTTT
.	TRBJ1-2	TRBV30	.	CAWSSLGTGSYTF	TGTGCCTGGAGCAGCCTCGGGACGGGGAGCTACACCTTC
.	TRBJ1-3	TRBV18	.	CASSLGQAGNTIYF	TGTGCCAGTTCTCTCGGACAAGCTGGAAACACCATATATTTT
.	TRBJ1-5	TRBV7-9	.	CASSPDWGANQPQHF	TGTGCCAGCAGCCCAGATTGGGGGGCGAATCAGCCCCAGCATTTT
hyperexpanded	TRBJ2-5	TRBV21-1	.	CASRWALQETQYF	TGTGCCAGCAGATGGGCACTCCAAGAGACCCAGTACTTC
.	TRBJ1-1	TRBV5-6	TRBD1	CASSFRGRDTEAFF	TGTGCCAGCAGCTTTAGGGGGCGCGACACTGAAGCTTTCTTT
once	TRBJ1-3	TRBV6-5	.	CASSRGRSSGNTIYF	TGTGCCAGCAGTAGGGGACGTTCCTCTGGAAACACCATATATTTT
.	TRBJ1-1	TRBV18	.	CASSPLDIMNTEAFF	TGTGCCAGCTCACCACTCGACATCATGAACACTGAAGCTTTCTTT
.	TRBJ1-1	TRBV18	.	CASSPVREGPGTEAFF	TGTGCCAGCTCACCAGTTCGAGAAGGTCCGGGCACTGAAGCTTTCTTT
.	TRBJ2-2	TRBV2	TRBD1	CASIGQVGTGELFF	TGTGCCAGCATTGGACAGGTCGGGACCGGGGAGCTGTTTTTT
.	TRBJ1-1	TRBV19	TRBD1	CASSIARTGSTEAFF	TGTGCCAGTAGTATAGCCCGGACAGGGAGCACTGAAGCTTTCTTT
.	TRBJ2-1	TRBV7-3	.	CASSPEPGHNEQFF	TGTGCCAGCAGCCCCGAACCCGGACACAATGAGCAGTTCTTC
.	TRBJ1-5	TRBV6-6	TRBD1	CASSRQGGHQPQHF	TGTGCCAGCAGTCGACAGGGGGGACACCAGCCCCAGCATTTT
.	TRBJ1-5	TRBV5-5	.	CASSLTASNQPQHF	TGTGCCAGCAGCCTGACCGCTAGCAATCAGCCCCAGCATTTT
.	TRBJ2-2	TRBV27	.	CASSLWGRTNTGELFF	TGTGCCAGCAGTTTATGGGGCAGAACGAACACCGGGGAGCTGTTTTTT
.	TRBJ1-5	TRBV6-1	.	CASSVPLGMTQHF	TGTGCCAGCAGTGTTCCACTGGGTATGACCCAGCATTTT
.	TRBJ2-5	TRBV19	TRBD2	CASSPQAGGSQETQYF	TGTGCCAGTAGTCCTCAAGCGGGGGGCTCCCAAGAGACCCAGTACTTC
.	TRBJ1-4	TRBV7-9	TRBD1	CASSTQGAAEKLFF	TGTGCCAGCAGCACCCAGGGGGCCGCGGAAAAACTGTTTTTT
.	TRBJ2-3	TRBV18	.	CASSRGQEDTQYF	TGTGCCAGCTCACGTGGCCAAGAAGATACGCAGTATTTT
.	TRBJ2-7	TRBV7-2	TRBD2	CASSPGASGGISYEQYF	TGTGCCAGCAGCCCTGGGGCTAGCGGGGGAATCTCCTACGAGCAGTACTTC
.	TRBJ1-4	TRBV9	.	CASSPGQTGGAYEKLFF	TGTGCCAGCAGCCCCGGGCAGACCGGAGGGGCGTATGAAAAACTGTTTTTT
.	TRBJ2-2	TRBV4-1	TRBD1	CASSPRTGVNTGELFF	TGCGCCAGCAGCCCCCGGACAGGGGTAAACACCGGGGAGCTGTTTTTT
.	TRBJ2-5	TRBV9	TRBD2	CASSALAGGPQETQYF	TGTGCCAGCAGCGCACTAGCGGGGGGGCCCCAGGAGACCCAGTACTTC
.	TRBJ2-7	TRBV6-5	.	CASSPQGRDEQYF	TGTGCCAGCAGTCCCCAAGGGCGGGACGAGCAGTACTTC
.	TRBJ2-2	TRBV7-9	TRBD1	CATPGQGNTGELFF	TGTGCCACCCCGGGACAGGGGAACACCGGGGAGCTGTTTTTT
.	TRBJ1-2	TRBV4-1	.	CASSQAPGHNNYGYTF	TGCGCCAGCAGCCAGGCACCGGGACACAATAACTATGGCTACACCTTC
.	TRBJ1-2	TRBV30	.	CAWSVQQGSYGYTF	TGTGCCTGGAGTGTACAACAGGGCAGCTATGGCTACACCTTC